This is a list of T cell receptor beta chains from one sample in a study of T cell repertoires in cytomegalovirus infection. MiXCR, applied by TCRdb to the reads, yields one record per CDR3 protein. The sample lists under 800,000 distinct CDR3 sequences, approximately 24% occurring once. Source material: CD8+ T cells from PBMCs. The receptors stem from a human donor in good health (CMV status not recorded). Some clones in this sample may be carry-over from other donors' samples. The CDR3 runs from the conserved cysteine through the conserved F or W. D genes are given only for firm matches. Clone size, where shown, is once, few, many, or a class for clones that have expanded.

TRBV12-3/TRBV12-4	.	TRBJ1-2	.	CASSPAINYDYTF	TGTGCCAGCAGTCCAGCAATCAACTATGACTACACCTTC
TRBV19	TRBD2	TRBJ2-1	few	CASSIDRNSGGEQFF	TGTGCCAGTAGTATAGATCGTAATAGCGGGGGGGAGCAGTTCTTC
TRBV27	TRBD1	TRBJ2-2	many	CASSLYVGDRDGTGELFF	TGTGCCAGCAGTTTATACGTTGGGGACAGGGATGGTACCGGGGAGCTGTTTTTT
TRBV7-3	.	TRBJ2-3	few	CASSSPRGGGTDTQYF	TGTGCCAGCAGCTCCCCCAGGGGGGGGGGCACAGATACGCAGTATTTT
TRBV9	.	TRBJ2-2	.	CASSVVDTGELFF	TGTGCCAGCAGCGTAGTAGACACCGGGGAGCTGTTTTTT
TRBV29-1	.	TRBJ2-7	.	CSVAGSDSTYEQYF	TGCAGCGTCGCCGGTTCGGATTCGACCTACGAGCAGTACTTC
TRBV6-5	.	TRBJ2-1	many	CASSYVGPLEESSYNEQFF	TGTGCCAGCAGTTACGTGGGACCCCTCGAAGAAAGCTCCTACAATGAGCAGTTCTTC
TRBV27	.	TRBJ2-6	few	CASSLSKKLSGANVLTF	TGTGCCAGCAGTTTATCAAAGAAGCTTTCTGGGGCCAACGTCCTGACTTTC
TRBV6-4	.	TRBJ2-1	few	CASSDLHGPPYNEQFF	TGTGCCAGCAGTGACCTCCACGGGCCTCCCTACAATGAGCAGTTCTTC
TRBV6-6	.	TRBJ2-3	many	CASSYSAGAADTQYF	TGTGCCAGCAGTTACTCGGCGGGGGCAGCAGATACGCAGTATTTT
TRBV15	TRBD1	TRBJ1-2	few	CATRDRANYGYTF	TGTGCCACCCGGGACAGGGCGAACTATGGCTACACCTTC
TRBV19	.	TRBJ1-5	few	CASSATAGQPSNQPQHF	TGTGCCAGTAGTGCGACGGCTGGGCAGCCTAGCAATCAGCCCCAGCATTTT
TRBV7-8	.	TRBJ1-5	many	CASSLAGWGNQPQHF	TGTGCCAGCAGCTTAGCGGGCTGGGGAAATCAGCCCCAGCATTTT
TRBV10-3	.	TRBJ2-1	once	CVISGLGYSYNEQFF	TGTGTCATCAGTGGGCTGGGTTATTCCTACAATGAGCAGTTCTTC
TRBV2	.	TRBJ2-1	few	CARDPDSGMTYNEQFF	TGTGCCAGGGACCCTGATTCCGGGATGACCTACAATGAGCAGTTCTTC
TRBV28	TRBD1	TRBJ1-4	few	CASSLGSRPNTGGNEKLFF	TGTGCCAGCAGTCTTGGCAGTAGACCTAATACAGGGGGTAATGAAAAACTGTTTTTT